This T cell receptor (beta chain) is drawn from a study of T cell repertoires in cytomegalovirus infection. Study observations and caveats: Individuals carrying CMV plus the relevant HLA were identified by cumulative frequency of public TCR beta families.

This clonotype occurred many times. Its antigen remains unknown. The CDR3 extends over 15 amino acids. Germline CDR1 is SGHDT and CDR2 is YYEEEE. J was trimmed by 4 bases and V by 5 bases; bases with no gene match: 8. TCRdb redid the calling of the reads with MiXCR, one entry per CDR3 protein. The table shows 100,000 to 150,000 distinct CDR3 sequences, with more than 30% occurring only once. The gene calls are TRBV5-6 and TRBJ2-1; 8 positions match TRBD1. The sequence derives from a human donor in good health (CMV status not recorded). Some clones in this sample may be carry-over from other donors' samples. Here the sequenced sample was CD8+ T cells from cultured PBMCs, taken from culture after CMV antigen stimulation. The CDR3 DNA follows: TGTGCCAGCAGATCGGACAGGGCGCCTTACAATGAGCAGTTCTTC. Translation: CASRSDRAPYNEQFF.